A selection of T cell receptor beta chains follows, all from one sample in a study of T cell changes during pregnancy in multiple sclerosis. Profiling relied on immunoSEQ multiplex PCR, and the TCRdb table lists in-frame clones only, not all of them. The sample contains about 40,000 clones, 85% to 90% of which appear only once. The specimen comprised peripheral blood, sampled in the second trimester of pregnancy. The receptors were gathered from a female donor in good health, enrolled as a control in a pregnancy study. Each CDR3 is given with its conserved first and last residue. D genes are given only for firm matches. Where a row states a size, it is once, few, many or the class of an expanded clone; other rows omit it.

v_call,d_call,clone_size,j_call,cdr3_nt,cdr3_aa
TRBV7-6,.,.,TRBJ2-7,TGTGCCAGCAGTTCCCAGGGGGAGGTCCCGCCCTACGAGCAGTACTTC,CASSSQGEVPPYEQYF
TRBV30,.,.,TRBJ2-1,TGTGCCTGTGCCCGGGAGAACTACAATGAGCAGTTCTTC,CACARENYNEQFF
TRBV18,.,.,TRBJ2-5,TGTGCCAGCTCACCAACCGAGCTAGCCGGTGAGACCCAGTACTTC,CASSPTELAGETQYF
TRBV9,.,.,TRBJ1-3,TGTGCCAGCAGCGTGGAGCCTCTCGGGGGAAACACCATATATTTT,CASSVEPLGGNTIYF
TRBV27,.,few,TRBJ1-1,TGTGCCAGCAGTTTATCGGGGGGGACTGAAGCTTTCTTT,CASSLSGGTEAFF
TRBV21-1,.,.,TRBJ2-7,TGTGCCAGCAGCAAAGGGTCGACAGGCCCGAGCTCCTACGAGCAGTACTTC,CASSKGSTGPSSYEQYF
TRBV30,.,.,TRBJ1-1,TGTGCCTGGAGACTAGGACTAGATAGTGCTTTCTTT,CAWRLGLDSAFF
TRBV7-2,TRBD2,.,TRBJ2-7,TGTGCCAGCAGCTTAGAAATAGCGGGGGGGCCTCGCGAGCAGTACTTC,CASSLEIAGGPREQYF
TRBV7-8,TRBD2,.,TRBJ2-7,TGTGCCAGCAGCGCCCCGGCGGGGGGGGTCGGCGAGCAGTACTTC,CASSAPAGGVGEQYF
TRBV30,TRBD2,once,TRBJ2-3,TGTGCCCACACAGTAGCGGGAGGGCCCACAGATACGCAGTATTTT,CAHTVAGGPTDTQYF
TRBV10-3,TRBD1,.,TRBJ1-2,TGTGCCGTCGGGACAGAGTCTGGCTATGGCTACACCTTC,CAVGTESGYGYTF
TRBV30,.,few,TRBJ1-4,TGTGCCTGCAGAATTTTCCAGGGTAGGGAAAAACTGTTTTTT,CACRIFQGREKLFF
TRBV5-1,.,.,TRBJ2-2,TGCGCCAGCAGCTTGGAGGGACTCCTGACCGGGGAGCTGTTTTTT,CASSLEGLLTGELFF
TRBV27,TRBD2,.,TRBJ2-5,TGTGCCAGCAGGCCGGGACTAGCGACCCAAGAGACCCAGTACTTC,CASRPGLATQETQYF
TRBV16,.,once,TRBJ1-2,TGTGCCAGCAGCCAATCGCGTAATGGCTACACCTTC,CASSQSRNGYTF
TRBV10-3,.,.,TRBJ2-1,TGTGCCATCAGTGAATTCGGCGGGTTGGGGTACAATGAGCAGTTCTTC,CAISEFGGLGYNEQFF
TRBV29-1,.,.,TRBJ2-5,TGCAGCGTTGAACTGGCGGCCGTTCGGACCCAGTACTTC,CSVELAAVRTQYF
TRBV30,.,.,TRBJ1-5,TGTGCCTGGAGTGCAACGGGTTATCGGGATCAGCCCCAGCATTTT,CAWSATGYRDQPQHF
TRBV12-5,TRBD2,few,TRBJ2-7,TGTGCTAGTGGTTTGCACAACCAGCTAGCGGGAGGGCCGGGCGAGCAGTACTTC,CASGLHNQLAGGPGEQYF
TRBV2,.,.,TRBJ1-2,TGTGCCAGCAGTGGGCAGGCTAACTATGGCTACACCTTC,CASSGQANYGYTF
TRBV5-6,.,.,TRBJ2-5,TGTGCCAGCAGCTTGGACGGTCCGAGAGAGACCCAGTACTTC,CASSLDGPRETQYF
TRBV20-1,.,.,TRBJ1-2,TGCAGTGCCAGCGCGGGTGGAGGCTACACCTTC,CSASAGGGYTF
TRBV6-4,TRBD1,.,TRBJ2-3,TGTGCCAGCAGTGACGTGACAGGGCCGCAGTATTTT,CASSDVTGPQYF